These 21 T cell receptor beta chains were all obtained from the same sample, sequenced in a study of shared clonotypes between healthy human individuals. Method: immunoSEQ multiplex PCR; TCRdb's copy keeps in-frame clones and lacks some. The sample holds some 1,100,000 clones, around three quarters seen once. The specimen was memory CD4+ T cells from PBMCs. Subset defined: CD45RA-negative fraction. These receptors were collected from a young man in good health. Some clones in this sample may be carry-over from other donors' samples.

V and J are TRBV10-3 and TRBJ1-4, with TRBD1 matching 7 bases. The CDR3 is made up of 16 amino acids. With 10 bases clipped from V and 5 bases from J, the junction kept 16 bases outside the gene matches. In germline, CDR1 is ENHRY, CDR2 SYGVKD. CDR3 nucleotides: TGTGCCACGAGGCGCGGCGGGACAGAGGTCAATGAAAAACTGTTTTTT. Translating it yields CATRRGGTEVNEKLFF.

The rearrangement uses TRBV27 and TRBJ1-2; the D gene is possibly TRBD1 (6 bases). V was pared by 5 bases and J by 5 bases, with 24 bases between. The germline V gene has CDR1 MNHEY and CDR2 SMNVEV (reference sequence). CDR3 size: 17 residues. The chain's CDR3 is CASSPGDKRGDLYGYTF. Here the CDR3 DNA reads TGTGCCAGCAGTCCAGGGGACAAGCGAGGAGATCTTTATGGCTACACCTTC.

The chain recombines TRBV5-1 with TRBJ2-3; TRBD2 matches 12 bases. This CDR3 spans 16 amino acids. CDR1 and CDR2 (germline): SGHRS, YFSETQ. With 5 bases clipped from V and 2 bases from J, the junction kept 6 bases outside the gene matches. This CDR3 is CASSRTSGTLTDTQYF. The CDR3 nucleotides read TGCGCCAGCAGTCGGACTAGCGGGACCCTCACAGATACGCAGTATTTT. Together with reference TRBV5-1 and TRBJ2-3, the CDR3 gives the full variable domain: KAGVTQTPRYLIKTRGQQVTLSCSPISGHRSVSWYQQTPGQGLQFLFEYFSETQRNKGNFPGRFSGRQFSNSRSEMNVSTLELGDSALYLCASSRTSGTLTDTQYFGPGTRLTVL.

The chain uses TRBV28 and TRBJ1-5, with TRBD1 identical over 8 bases. The CDR3 totals 19 residues. The ends lost 5 bases at V and 2 bases at J; junction bases unmatched: 17. Germline CDR1 is MDHEN and CDR2 is SYDVKM. The CDR3 DNA reads TGTGCCAGCAGTCCCCATCGGACAGGGAGTTTTAAGGGCAATCAGCCCCAGCATTTT. Translated, it gives CASSPHRTGSFKGNQPQHF.

The rearrangement joins TRBV15 to TRBJ2-5; D could derive from TRBD1 or TRBD2 (7 bases each). The CDR3 runs to 16 residues. CDR1 is LNHNV and CDR2 is YYDKDF in the germline V gene (reference sequence). V shed 3 bases and J shed 2 bases, with 16 bases lying between them. The CDR3 nucleotides are TGTGCCACCAGCAGGCCAGGGGGGGACAATCAAGAGACCCAGTACTTC. Its translation is CATSRPGGDNQETQYF.

V is TRBV7-9 and J is TRBJ1-5; D is uncertain. The germline V and J ends were trimmed by 5 bases and 4 bases, with 6 bases remaining between them. The CDR3 contains 12 residues. Looked up from germline, CDR1 is SEHNR and CDR2 is FQNEAQ (reference sequence). CDR3: CASSQGNQPQHF. The CDR3 DNA is TGTGCCAGCAGCCAAGGGAATCAGCCCCAGCATTTT.

Concerning this clone itself: Other DNA sequences in this sample translate to the same CDR3. CDR3 nucleotide sequence: TGTGCCTGGGGAATCGGGCTAGCGGGACCCACGGATACGCAGTATTTT. Residues: CAWGIGLAGPTDTQYF. The V gene is TRBV30, the J gene TRBJ2-3; 9 nucleotides line up with TRBD2. The germline CDR1 and CDR2 sequences are GTSNPN and SVGIG (reference sequence). This CDR3 comprises 16 residues. The ends lost 5 bases at V and 6 bases at J; junction bases unmatched: 15.

The chain carries TRBV7-9 and TRBJ1-5; D gene unclear. The V and J ends lost 5 bases and 0 bases respectively, with 8 bases between them. The germline CDR1 and CDR2 sequences are SEHNR and FQNEAQ (reference sequence). There are 14 residues in the CDR3. In DNA form, the CDR3 reads TGTGCCAGCAGCGCCTCCTTTAGCAATCAGCCCCAGCATTTT. It is translated as CASSASFSNQPQHF.

J is TRBJ2-7 and V is TRBV18; D may be TRBD1 or TRBD2 (5 bases each). V was clipped by 5 bases and J by 6 bases, with 14 bases between them. The germline V gene encodes CDR1 KGHSH and CDR2 LQKENI. This CDR3 contains 13 residues. The CDR3: CASSIGLGTEQYF. CDR3 bases: TGTGCCAGCTCAATAGGATTAGGGACCGAGCAGTACTTC.

In this sample, this clone turned up many times. This chain links TRBV28 with TRBJ1-2; tentative D call: TRBD1 (5 bases). The germline V gene has CDR1 MDHEN and CDR2 SYDVKM. Trimming left V 7 bases short and J 5 bases short, with 17 bases between. This CDR3 has 14 residues. This CDR3 reads CASINPQGLYGYTF. The DNA of the CDR3 is TGTGCCAGCATTAACCCCCAGGGATTATATGGCTACACCTTC.

This clone was detected only once. V is TRBV2 and J is TRBJ2-5; TRBD1 aligns across 7 bases. Germline lookup yields CDR1 SNHLY and CDR2 FYNNEI. The CDR3 has 12 residues. V lost 6 bases to trimming and J lost 10 bases; unmatched junction nucleotides: 8. The CDR3 region has the DNA TGTGCCAGCAGAGACAGGGAGCAGGGCCAGTACTTC. Protein: CASRDREQGQYF.

The chain links TRBV4-2 to TRBJ1-4, with a weak D call TRBD1 (6 bases). The CDR3 length is 16 residues. From germline, CDR1 is LGHNA and CDR2 YNFKEQ. V was pared by 1 base and J by 2 bases, with 11 bases between. CDR3 in DNA: TGTGCCAGCAGCCAAGTATCGGGGGCCACTAATGAAAAACTGTTTTTT. Its translation is CASSQVSGATNEKLFF.

This clone was seen a single time. CDR3 coding DNA: TGTGCCACCAGCCCCCGACAGGGGGCGTATCTCACTGAAGCTTTCTTT. Its protein product is CATSPRQGAYLTEAFF. The rearrangement joins TRBV15 to TRBJ1-1; 10 nucleotides agree with TRBD1. Germline lookup yields CDR1 LNHNV and CDR2 YYDKDF (reference sequence). CDR3 length equals 16 residues. V dropped 5 bases and J dropped 4; count of bases not matched to a gene: 10.

J is TRBJ1-1 and V is TRBV28; weak D call: TRBD1 (6 bases). The V end lost 1 base, the J end lost 13 bases, and 16 bases lay between the germline ends. This CDR3 is 13 amino acids long. From germline, CDR1 is MDHEN and CDR2 SYDVKM. The CDR3, as DNA: TGTGCCAGCAGTTTATTCGGGGGCAGGAGGAATTTCTTT. This sequence encodes CASSLFGGRRNFF.

The gene calls are TRBV7-8 and TRBJ2-1, with D tentatively TRBD1 (5 bases). The CDR3 totals 13 residues. Germline loops: CDR1 SGHVS, CDR2 FQNEAQ. Deletions cut 6 bases from V and 7 bases from J, with 13 bases between. The DNA for the CDR3 is TGTGCCAGCAGGTCGATGGACATTAATGAGCAGTTCTTC. Protein: CASRSMDINEQFF.

This rearrangement joins TRBV5-1 to TRBJ2-7; the match to TRBD2 covers 9 bases. With 0 bases clipped from V and 7 bases from J, the junction kept 17 bases outside the gene matches. Germline V gene lookup returns CDR1 SGHRS and CDR2 YFSETQ. This CDR3 comprises 18 residues. CDR3 DNA: TGCGCCAGCAGCTTGGTGTGGGGACTCCGCGGGAGGGTCGGAGAGCAGTACTTC. It is translated as CASSLVWGLRGRVGEQYF.

Only a few counts were recorded for this clone. The chain combines TRBV5-1 with TRBJ2-7; maybe TRBD2 (5 bases). Germline V gene lookup returns CDR1 SGHRS and CDR2 YFSETQ. The V end was cut by 0 bases, the J end by 5 bases, with 15 bases between. CDR3 length equals 15 residues. The CDR3 DNA sequence: TGCGCCAGCAGCTTGGGCGAGGCCACTAGGGACGAGCAGTACTTC. Translation: CASSLGEATRDEQYF.

V is TRBV2 and J is TRBJ1-2; D uncertain. Germline V gene lookup returns CDR1 SNHLY and CDR2 FYNNEI. The CDR3 runs to 14 residues. The V and J ends lost 6 bases and 4 bases respectively, with 15 bases between them. CDR3 DNA sequence: TGTGCCAGCAGCGAGGGCCCACTCGTCTATGGCTACACCTTC. This gives the protein CASSEGPLVYGYTF.

The chain employs TRBV6-5 and TRBJ2-7; TRBD2 matches at 8 bases. The CDR3 has 15 residues. Germline CDR1 is MNHEY and CDR2 is SVGAGI. Trimming took 6 bases from V and 0 from J; bases not matched to a gene: 7. The CDR3, as DNA: TGTGCCAGCAGCCGCCTCGGGGGGGACTCCTACGAGCAGTACTTC. The encoded protein is CASSRLGGDSYEQYF.

The table lists this clone with a few counts. Compared with germline, one end of the junction differs, possibly owing to a read error. CDR3 nucleotide sequence: TGTGCCAGCAGCGTAGCGGGAGCTCTTAATGAGCAGTTCTTC. It specifies CASSVAGALNEQFF. The V gene is TRBV7-9, the J gene TRBJ2-1; 9 bases map to TRBD2. The CDR3 is 14 residues long. Germline V lookup: CDR1 SEHNR, CDR2 FQNEAQ (reference sequence).

This rearrangement joins TRBV5-1 to TRBJ2-3; D is perhaps TRBD2 (6 bases). This CDR3 region has 15 residues. The germline V gene has CDR1 SGHRS and CDR2 YFSETQ. V lost 4 bases and J 5 bases, leaving 17 bases between the germline ends. Written as DNA, the CDR3 is TGCGCCAGCAGCCAGCCCACTAGCAAAGGAGATACGCAGTATTTT. Its translation is CASSQPTSKGDTQYF.